The 32 T cell receptor beta chains below were found in one sample sequenced in a study of T cell responses to AZD1222 COVID-19 vaccine. The table came from immunoSEQ multiplex PCR; TCRdb's copy has only in-frame clones and leaves some out. The table includes about 85,000 clones, 80% to 90% detected once. The material sequenced was peripheral blood, taken on day 0 of AZD1222 vaccination. The receptors were gathered from an adult in good health.

This clone was counted once. V gene TRBV6-4 combines with J gene TRBJ1-2; TRBD1 agrees at 9 bases. V trimming: 6 bases; J trimming: 7 bases; junction bases outside the gene matches: 9. Germline CDR1 is MRHNA and CDR2 is SNTAGT. The CDR3 consists of 14 residues. CDR3 region: CASRAGTGLGGYTF. In DNA form, the CDR3 reads TGTGCCAGCAGAGCCGGGACAGGGTTGGGTGGCTACACCTTC.

V is TRBV7-3 and J is TRBJ2-2; 12 bases line up with TRBD2. There are 16 residues in the CDR3. Losses at the gene ends were 5 bases for V and 2 bases for J; bases not matched to a gene: 3. Looked up from germline, CDR1 is SGHTA and CDR2 is FQGTGA. This chain's CDR3 is CASSATSGGNTGELFF. In DNA form, the CDR3 reads TGTGCCAGCAGCGCGACTAGCGGGGGTAACACCGGGGAGCTGTTTTTT.

Only one count was recorded for this clone. The chain has TRBV6-5 and TRBJ1-3; perhaps TRBD1 as D (6 bases). This CDR3 has 16 amino acids. V lost 4 bases and J 2 bases, leaving 15 bases between the germline ends. Germline values: CDR1 MNHEY, CDR2 SVGAGI. The CDR3 region is CASSSSGGGTGNTIYF. The CDR3 DNA reads as TGTGCCAGCAGTTCCTCGGGAGGGGGAACTGGAAACACCATATATTTT.

V and J are TRBV19 and TRBJ2-2; no reliable D call. CDR1 is LNHDA, CDR2 SQIVND, per germline (reference sequence). V lost 1 base to trimming and J lost 9 bases, with 12 bases between them. This CDR3 has 14 amino acids. The CDR3 coding sequence is TGTGCCAGTAGTATAGGGGTCAACGCCCGGGAGCTGTTTTTT. Encoded protein: CASSIGVNARELFF. The full variable domain, in which reference TRBV19 and TRBJ2-2 provide the parts outside the CDR3, is DGGITQSPKYLFRKEGQNVTLSCEQNLNHDAMYWYRQDPGQGLRLIYYSQIVNDFQKGDIAEGYSVSREKKESFPLTVTSAQKNPTAFYLCASSIGVNARELFFGEGSRLTVL.

The CDR3 is CASSSIAGERETQYF. The DNA for the CDR3 is TGTGCCAGCAGTTCTATCGCAGGGGAAAGGGAGACCCAGTACTTC. The genes are TRBV28 and TRBJ2-5; D is perhaps TRBD1 (6 bases). The CDR3 has 15 residues. V lost 4 bases and J 5 bases, leaving 17 bases between the germline ends. CDR1 is MDHEN and CDR2 is SYDVKM in the germline V gene.

The V call is TRBV7-2, the J call TRBJ2-1; maybe TRBD2 (5 bases). V was shortened by 1 base and J by 2 bases, with 12 bases between the two germline ends. This CDR3 has 16 residues. The germline V gene encodes CDR1 SGHTA and CDR2 FQGNSA. CDR3 nucleotide sequence: TGTGCCAGCAGCTTAGACCGGAGCGGAACCTACAATGAGCAGTTCTTC. Translation: CASSLDRSGTYNEQFF.

This chain joins TRBV28 and TRBJ1-1, with D perhaps matching TRBD1 (5 bases). V shed 3 bases and J shed 5 bases, with 16 bases lying between them. Per the germline V gene, CDR1 is MDHEN and CDR2 is SYDVKM. CDR3 length: 15 amino acids. CDR3 residues: CASSFLQGRRTEAFF. The CDR3 DNA reads as TGTGCCAGCAGTTTCCTTCAGGGAAGAAGGACTGAAGCTTTCTTT. Drawing the rest from reference TRBV28 and TRBJ1-1, the complete variable domain is DVKVTQSSRYLVKRTGEKVFLECVQDMDHENMFWYRQDPGLGLRLIYFSYDVKMKEKGDIPEGYSVSREKKERFSLILESASTNQTSMYLCASSFLQGRRTEAFFGQGTRLTVV.

V usage is TRBV7-3 and J usage is TRBJ2-1; no definite D call. V shed 3 bases and J shed 0 bases, with 3 bases lying between them. This CDR3 comprises 13 residues. Germline CDR1 and CDR2: SGHTA and FQGTGA. The CDR3 is CASSLSSYNEQFF. CDR3 sequence (DNA): TGTGCCAGCAGCTTGAGCTCCTACAATGAGCAGTTCTTC.

The chain is built from TRBV27 and TRBJ1-5; tentative D call: TRBD1 (6 bases). Germline CDR1 and CDR2: MNHEY and SMNVEV (reference sequence). The CDR3 is 13 residues long. Trimming removed 2 bases at V and 11 bases at J, with 13 bases between. CDR3 coding DNA: TGTGCCAGCAGTTTAAGGGGGGGAGGGGCCCAGCATTTT. Translation: CASSLRGGGAQHF.

The chain is built from TRBV28 and TRBJ1-5, with a tentative D call TRBD1 (5 bases). From germline, CDR1 is MDHEN and CDR2 SYDVKM. V lost 1 base to trimming and J lost 9 bases, with 16 bases between them. The CDR3 runs 15 residues. In DNA form, the CDR3 reads TGTGCCAGCAGTTTATCGAAGGCCGGGGGGAGGCCCCAGCATTTT. Amino acids: CASSLSKAGGRPQHF.

CDR3 sequence: CASSPGGGHTDTQYF. CDR3 coding DNA: TGTGCCAGCAGCCCGGGGGGCGGCCACACAGATACGCAGTATTTT. This sequence joins TRBV7-3 and TRBJ2-3; possibly TRBD2 for D (7 bases). This CDR3 comprises 15 residues. Germline V CDR1 and CDR2: SGHTA, FQGTGA. The V gene lost 5 bases and the J gene lost 2 bases, with 14 bases spanning the gap.

CDR3 sequence (DNA): TGTGCCAGCAGTGAATACGTGAACTTGAACACTGAAGCTTTCTTT. The encoded protein is CASSEYVNLNTEAFF. This rearrangement joins TRBV2 to TRBJ1-1, with D hard to call. V was pared by 2 bases and J by 0 bases, with 10 bases between. CDR3 length: 15 amino acids. Germline V CDR1 and CDR2: SNHLY, FYNNEI. The full variable domain, with the rest looked up from reference TRBV2 and TRBJ1-1, is EPEVTQTPSHQVTQMGQEVILRCVPISNHLYFYWYRQILGQKVEFLVSFYNNEISEKSEIFDDQFSVERPDGSNFTLKIRSTKLEDSAMYFCASSEYVNLNTEAFFGQGTRLTVV.

The chain has TRBV11-3 and TRBJ2-2, with a tentative D call TRBD1 (6 bases). V lost 6 bases and J 1 base, leaving 21 bases between the germline ends. Germline V gene data show CDR1 as SGHNT and CDR2 as YENEEA. The CDR3 totals 18 residues. In DNA, the CDR3 is TGTGCCAGCAGTTCCCACGTCGAAGGGACACGGAACACCGGGGAGCTGTTTTTT. Protein sequence: CASSSHVEGTRNTGELFF.

The V call is TRBV11-3, the J call TRBJ2-2, with TRBD1 matching over 11 bases. This CDR3 is 15 amino acids long. Losses at the gene ends were 6 bases for V and 4 bases for J; bases not matched to a gene: 4. Germline assignment: CDR1 SGHNT and CDR2 YENEEA. CDR3 nucleotide sequence: TGTGCCAGCAGGTCCGGGACAGGGGGCACCGGGGAGCTGTTTTTT. It specifies CASRSGTGGTGELFF. Together with reference TRBV11-3 and TRBJ2-2, the CDR3 gives the full variable domain: EAGVVQSPRYKIIEKKQPVAFWCNPISGHNTLYWYLQNLGQGPELLIRYENEEAVDDSQLPKDRFSAERLKGVDSTLKIQPAELGDSAVYLCASRSGTGGTGELFFGEGSRLTVL.

This sequence joins TRBV5-5 and TRBJ1-4; D is unresolved. This CDR3 is built from 11 residues. CDR1 is SGHKS and CDR2 is YYEKEE in the germline V gene (reference sequence). The V end was cut by 0 bases, the J end by 7 bases, with 1 base between. CDR3 residues: CASSLVEKLFF. The CDR3 DNA reads TGTGCCAGCAGCTTGGTTGAAAAACTGTTTTTT.

The chain links TRBV14 to TRBJ2-5; tentatively, D is TRBD2 (5 bases). The CDR3 has 16 amino acids. V lost 4 bases and J lost 5, with 20 bases in between. CDR1 SGHDN and CDR2 FVKESK come from the germline V gene. CDR3 protein: CASSPLKGHGVETQYF. DNA for the CDR3: TGTGCCAGCAGCCCTCTGAAGGGTCACGGGGTCGAGACCCAGTACTTC.

The chain has TRBV12-5 and TRBJ2-5; no definite D call. The CDR3 sequence is 16 residues long. Germline values: CDR1 LGHNT, CDR2 FRNRAP. V lost 3 bases to trimming and J lost 5 bases, with 19 bases between them. CDR3 nucleotides: TGTGCTAGTGGTTTTTTCGTACAGTCCAAAGCGGAGACCCAGTACTTC. Protein: CASGFFVQSKAETQYF. Filled out from reference TRBV12-5 and TRBJ2-5, the complete variable domain reads DARVTQTPRHKVTEMGQEVTMRCQPILGHNTVFWYRQTMMQGLELLAYFRNRAPLDDSGMPKDRFSAEMPDATLATLKIQPSEPRDSAVYFCASGFFVQSKAETQYFGPGTRLLVL.

This CDR3 reads CASSQLAGDGDTQYF. The CDR3, as DNA: TGCGCCAGCAGCCAACTAGCGGGAGATGGAGATACGCAGTATTTT. This chain joins TRBV4-3 and TRBJ2-3; TRBD2 aligns across 10 bases. Germline values: CDR1 LGHNA, CDR2 YSLEER. The V segment lost 2 bases and the J segment 5 bases; nucleotides outside the gene matches: 4. The CDR3 covers 15 residues.

V and J are TRBV7-9 and TRBJ2-3; TRBD1 agrees at 7 bases. This CDR3 has 14 residues. J lost 4 bases, V lost 5 bases, and 6 bases had no gene match. Germline assignment: CDR1 SEHNR and CDR2 FQNEAQ (reference sequence). The CDR3 DNA sequence: TGTGCCAGCAGCACGACTACAGGGGCAGATACGCAGTATTTT. It is translated as CASSTTTGADTQYF.

V and J are TRBV28 and TRBJ2-1, with D tentatively TRBD1 (6 bases). Germline-derived CDR1 and CDR2 are MDHEN and SYDVKM. CDR3 length: 14 amino acids. V shed 5 bases and J shed 3 bases, with 11 bases lying between them. CDR3 in amino acids: CASSPRGSYNEQFF. The DNA for the CDR3 is TGTGCCAGCAGTCCCAGGGGCAGCTACAATGAGCAGTTCTTC.

This chain connects TRBV6-5 to TRBJ1-5; TRBD1 is a possible D gene (5 bases). V lost 8 bases and J 11 bases, leaving 13 bases between the germline ends. The CDR3 sequence is 11 residues long. The V gene's germline CDR1 is MNHEY and CDR2 SVGAGI. The CDR3: CASQWGESQHF. CDR3 sequence (DNA): TGTGCCAGCCAATGGGGGGAGTCCCAGCATTTT.

This clone was seen a single time. The CDR3 DNA reads as TGTGCCAGCAGCCAAGAGGGACTAACCTCCTACAATGAGCAGTTCTTC. Translated, it gives CASSQEGLTSYNEQFF. The V gene is TRBV4-2, the J gene TRBJ2-1, with TRBD2 identical over 7 bases. With V trimmed by 0 bases and J by 0 bases, 2 bases remained unmatched. Germline V lookup: CDR1 LGHNA, CDR2 YNFKEQ. The length of the CDR3 is 16 residues.

The chain recombines TRBV10-3 with TRBJ2-7; TRBD1 matches at 8 bases. In germline, CDR1 is ENHRY, CDR2 SYGVKD. The CDR3 extends over 12 amino acids. The V and J ends lost 6 bases and 5 bases, in that order; junction bases with no gene match: 3. CDR3 nucleotides: TGTGCCATCAGCGGACAGGGACACGAGCAGTACTTC. Its translation is CAISGQGHEQYF.

The chain has TRBV5-1 and TRBJ1-1; 8 bases map to TRBD1. The CDR3 contains 15 residues. Germline values: CDR1 SGHRS, CDR2 YFSETQ. Losses at the gene ends were 1 base for V and 1 base for J; bases not matched to a gene: 3. The CDR3 DNA is TGCGCCAGCAGCTTGCTAGGACAGGGGAACACTGAAGCTTTCTTT. Encoded protein: CASSLLGQGNTEAFF.

This rearrangement joins TRBV13 to TRBJ1-4; a weak D match, TRBD1 (5 bases). Germline loops: CDR1 PRHDT, CDR2 FYEKMQ (reference sequence). V lost 0 bases and J 7 bases, leaving 15 bases between the germline ends. This CDR3 has 16 amino acids. CDR3 sequence reads: CASSLGTNRGVEKLFF. For the CDR3, the DNA is TGTGCCAGCAGCTTAGGCACGAACCGGGGGGTTGAAAAACTGTTTTTT.

This rearrangement joins TRBV29-1 to TRBJ2-1, with TRBD2 matching over 13 bases. V shed 6 bases, J shed 8 bases, and the junction held 7 bases outside the gene matches. The CDR3 sequence is 14 residues long. CDR1 and CDR2 from the germline V gene are SQVTM and ANQGSEA. Here the CDR3 reads CSVRTSGRLDEQFF. CDR3 DNA sequence: TGCAGCGTAAGGACTAGCGGGAGATTAGATGAGCAGTTCTTC.

The chain recombines TRBV28 with TRBJ2-1; 7 bases are a match to TRBD1. Germline CDR1 MDHEN, CDR2 SYDVKM. V dropped 7 bases and J dropped 3; count of bases not matched to a gene: 6. This CDR3 spans 14 amino acids. CDR3 sequence reads: CASTPGQFYNEQFF. The CDR3, as DNA: TGTGCCAGCACTCCGGGACAGTTCTACAATGAGCAGTTCTTC.

The V call is TRBV13, the J call TRBJ2-7; weak D call: TRBD2 (5 bases). CDR1 and CDR2 (germline): PRHDT, FYEKMQ (reference sequence). The CDR3 extends over 12 amino acids. Trimming shortened V by 5 bases and J by 6 bases, and 11 bases separated the two germline ends. The CDR3 DNA follows: TGTGCCAGCAGCCTCCGGGGTCCCGAGCAGTACTTC. This gives the protein CASSLRGPEQYF.

The CDR3 sequence is CASSGRITGELFF. As DNA, the CDR3 is TGTGCCAGCAGCGGGAGGATTACCGGGGAGCTGTTTTTT. The chain combines TRBV9 with TRBJ2-2; D possibly corresponds to TRBD2 (5 bases). The V and J ends lost 3 bases and 5 bases respectively, with 8 bases between them. The CDR3 is 13 residues long. Germline V gene lookup returns CDR1 SGDLS and CDR2 YYNGEE.

The chain carries TRBV7-9 and TRBJ1-1; D remains unclear. Trimming stripped 2 bases from V and 6 bases from J, with 19 bases between. The CDR3 totals 16 residues. CDR1 and CDR2 (germline): SEHNR, FQNEAQ (reference sequence). Written as DNA, the CDR3 is TGTGCCAGCAGCTTACCCTCAGGAGGGATCGGAGCTGAAGCTTTCTTT. This encodes CASSLPSGGIGAEAFF.

This clone was recorded once. This CDR3 reads CASSRQGANYEQYF. DNA of the CDR3: TGTGCCAGCAGTCGACAGGGGGCCAACTACGAGCAGTACTTC. The V and J genes are TRBV27 and TRBJ2-7, with 10 bases matching TRBD1. Trimming cost V 5 bases and J 3 bases; bases outside gene matches: 4. Germline V lookup: CDR1 MNHEY, CDR2 SMNVEV (reference sequence). The CDR3 is 14 residues long.

This clone was found a few times. CDR3 sequence (DNA): TGTGCCAGCAGTGCAGTATCCTACGAGCAGTACTTC. This sequence encodes CASSAVSYEQYF. The V gene is TRBV2, the J gene TRBJ2-7; no definite D call. CDR1 is SNHLY and CDR2 is FYNNEI in the germline V gene. With 4 bases removed from V and 1 base from J, the gap between germline ends came to 5 bases. The CDR3 is made up of 12 amino acids.